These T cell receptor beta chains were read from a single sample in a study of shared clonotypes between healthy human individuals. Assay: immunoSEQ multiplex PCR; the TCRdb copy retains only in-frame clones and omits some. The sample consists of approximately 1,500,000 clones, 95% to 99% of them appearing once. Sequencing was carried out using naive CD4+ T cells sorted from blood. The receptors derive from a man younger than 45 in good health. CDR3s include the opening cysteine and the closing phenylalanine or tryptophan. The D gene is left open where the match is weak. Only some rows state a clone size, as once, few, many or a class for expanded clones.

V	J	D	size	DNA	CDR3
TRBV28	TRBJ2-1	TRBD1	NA	TGTGCCAGCAGTACATACAGGGGCTACAATGAGCAGTTCTTC	CASSTYRGYNEQFF
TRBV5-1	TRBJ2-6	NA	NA	TGCGCCAGCAGCCAGGACGGCTACTCTGGGGCCAACGTCCTGACTTTC	CASSQDGYSGANVLTF
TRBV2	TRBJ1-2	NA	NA	TGTGCCAGCAGTGACACCTCTGGGGGGCTCGGCTGGGGTGGCTACACCTTC	CASSDTSGGLGWGGYTF
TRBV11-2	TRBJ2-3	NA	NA	TGTGCCAGCAGCCCAACGTCGGGAGATACGCAGTATTTT	CASSPTSGDTQYF
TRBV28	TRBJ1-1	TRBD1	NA	TGTGCCAGCAGTTCGGGACAGGGGTCTGAAGCTTTCTTT	CASSSGQGSEAFF
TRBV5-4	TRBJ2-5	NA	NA	TGTGCCAGCAGCCCGTCGGGGGGCTGGGAGACCCAGTACTTC	CASSPSGGWETQYF
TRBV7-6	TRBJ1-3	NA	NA	TGTGCCAGCAGCCGAGACCCAGACTCTGGAAACACCATATATTTT	CASSRDPDSGNTIYF
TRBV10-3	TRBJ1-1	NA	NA	TGTGCCATCAGGGGGGACGGCAAGAACACTGAAGCTTTCTTT	CAIRGDGKNTEAFF
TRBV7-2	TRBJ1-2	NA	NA	TGTGCCAGCAGCTTATCGGGGCAGGGTGGCTACACCTTC	CASSLSGQGGYTF
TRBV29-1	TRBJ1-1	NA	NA	TGCAGCGTTTGGGGACGGCTGAACACTGAAGCTTTCTTT	CSVWGRLNTEAFF
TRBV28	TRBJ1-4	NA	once	TGTGCCAGCTCTGGTGACCACTATGAAAAACTGTTTTTT	CASSGDHYEKLFF
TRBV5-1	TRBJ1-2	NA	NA	TGCGCCAGCAGCTTTGAAGTCAGCTATGGCTACACCTTC	CASSFEVSYGYTF
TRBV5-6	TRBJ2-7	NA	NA	TGTGCCAGCAGCTTGGCAGGGGTTACCTACGAGCAGTACTTC	CASSLAGVTYEQYF
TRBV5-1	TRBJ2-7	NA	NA	TGCGCCAGCAGCTTGGTGGGGGCGCGCGAGCAGTACTTC	CASSLVGAREQYF
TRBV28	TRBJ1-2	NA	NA	TGTGCCAGCACCCCCGGGGGGCCGGGCTATGGCTACACCTTC	CASTPGGPGYGYTF
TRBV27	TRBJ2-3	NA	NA	TGTGCCAGCAGTTTTCAGATGAGAAGTAGCACAGATACGCAGTATTTT	CASSFQMRSSTDTQYF
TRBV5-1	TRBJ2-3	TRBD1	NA	TGCGCCAGCAGCCGAGGACCACAGGGGTCTAGCACAGATACGCAGTATTTT	CASSRGPQGSSTDTQYF
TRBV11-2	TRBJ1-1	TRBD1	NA	TGTGCCAGCAGCTTACGGACAGGGACGAACACTGAAGCTTTCTTT	CASSLRTGTNTEAFF
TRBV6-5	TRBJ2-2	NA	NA	TGTGCCAGCATGCCCGGGGACCAGAACACCGGGGAGCTGTTTTTT	CASMPGDQNTGELFF
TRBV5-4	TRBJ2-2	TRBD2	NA	TGTGCCAGCAGCCAAGGACTAGCGGGGTCGAACACCGGGGAGCTGTTTTTT	CASSQGLAGSNTGELFF
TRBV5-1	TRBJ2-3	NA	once	TGCGCCAGCAGCTTGGCCACGGAGGAGGGCACAGATACGCAGTATTTT	CASSLATEEGTDTQYF
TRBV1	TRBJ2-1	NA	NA	TGCACCAGCAGCCAAGCAGGGACTAGCCCTGCCTCCTACAATGAGCAGTTCTTC	CTSSQAGTSPASYNEQFF
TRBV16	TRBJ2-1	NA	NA	TGTGCCAGCAGCCTTGGACAGTACAATGAGCAGTTCTTC	CASSLGQYNEQFF
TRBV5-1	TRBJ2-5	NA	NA	TGCGCCAGCAGCGCTCTACAAGAGACCCAGTACTTC	CASSALQETQYF
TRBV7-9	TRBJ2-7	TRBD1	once	TGTGCCAGCAGCACCAGGGGGGAGCAGTACTTC	CASSTRGEQYF
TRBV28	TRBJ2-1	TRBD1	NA	TGTGCCAGCAGTTGGGACAGGGTTTTTGGCAATGAGCAGTTCTTC	CASSWDRVFGNEQFF
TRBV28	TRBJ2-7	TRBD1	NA	TGTGCCAGCAGTCTAGACAGGGACGAGCAGTACTTC	CASSLDRDEQYF
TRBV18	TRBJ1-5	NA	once	TGTGCCAGCTCAGACTGGGCCCTCAATCAGCCCCAGCATTTT	CASSDWALNQPQHF
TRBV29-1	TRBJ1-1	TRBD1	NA	TGCAGCGCCATGGACAGGTACACTGAAGCTTTCTTT	CSAMDRYTEAFF
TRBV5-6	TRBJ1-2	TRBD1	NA	TGTGCCAGCAGCTTGTCAACCACGCAGGGGGTGTATGGCTACACCTTC	CASSLSTTQGVYGYTF
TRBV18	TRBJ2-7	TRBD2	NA	TGTGCCAGCTCACCAGAGATGCCAGGACTAGCGGGAGTATCGTACGAGCAGTACTTC	CASSPEMPGLAGVSYEQYF
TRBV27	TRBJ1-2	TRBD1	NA	TGTGCCAGCAGTACCCGGGACAGGAGAAATTATGGCTACACCTTC	CASSTRDRRNYGYTF
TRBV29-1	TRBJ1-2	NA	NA	TGCAGCGTTGAGGGGGGCGCGAGGTATTTTGGCTACACCTTC	CSVEGGARYFGYTF
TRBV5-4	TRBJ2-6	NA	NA	TGTGCCAGCAGACCACCTCGACCCCGCTCTGGGGCCAACGTCCTGACTTTC	CASRPPRPRSGANVLTF
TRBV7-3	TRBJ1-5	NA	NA	TGTGCCAGCAGCGAATCTAGAAATCAGCCCCAGCATTTT	CASSESRNQPQHF
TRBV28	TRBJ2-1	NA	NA	TGTGCCAGCAGTCCCGTTGAGGGGAGCCACAATGAGCAGTTCTTC	CASSPVEGSHNEQFF
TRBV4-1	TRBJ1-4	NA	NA	TGCGCCAGCAGCCAAGTCCCAACCCTCAATGAAAAACTGTTTTTT	CASSQVPTLNEKLFF
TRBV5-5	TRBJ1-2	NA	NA	TGTGCCAGCAGCTTGGGTGTTTCAGATTATGGCTACACCTTC	CASSLGVSDYGYTF
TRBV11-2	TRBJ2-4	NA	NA	TGTGCCAGCAGCTTAGGTATCCTAAAAAACATTCAGTACTTC	CASSLGILKNIQYF
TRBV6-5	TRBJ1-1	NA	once	TGTGCCAGCAGTTTCCGGGGGCCCACTGAAGCTTTCTTT	CASSFRGPTEAFF
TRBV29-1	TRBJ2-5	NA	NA	TGCAGCGCCCGGGGAAACAGCCAAGAGACCCAGTACTTC	CSARGNSQETQYF
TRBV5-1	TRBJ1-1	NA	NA	TGCGCCAGCAGCTTGAAGGGATTCGGGAACACTGAAGCTTTCTTT	CASSLKGFGNTEAFF
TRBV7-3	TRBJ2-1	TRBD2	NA	TGTGCCAGCAGCTCAAGTCGTCAGCGGGAGGGCTACAATGAGCAGTTCTTC	CASSSSRQREGYNEQFF
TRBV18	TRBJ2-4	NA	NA	TGTGCCAGCTCACCATCCGGACAGATTGCCAAAAACATTCAGTACTTC	CASSPSGQIAKNIQYF
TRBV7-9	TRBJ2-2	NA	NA	TGTGCCGGACTTAACACCGGGGAGCTGTTTTTT	CAGLNTGELFF
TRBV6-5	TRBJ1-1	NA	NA	TGTGCCAGCAGTTATGGGGTGGACACTGAAGCTTTCTTT	CASSYGVDTEAFF
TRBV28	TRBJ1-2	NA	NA	TGTGCCAGCACCCTTCGGGCAGGAAACTATGGCTACACCTTC	CASTLRAGNYGYTF
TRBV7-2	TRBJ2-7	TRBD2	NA	TGTGCCAGCAGCGTACAGCGGGGTAGCTCCTACGAGCAGTACTTC	CASSVQRGSSYEQYF